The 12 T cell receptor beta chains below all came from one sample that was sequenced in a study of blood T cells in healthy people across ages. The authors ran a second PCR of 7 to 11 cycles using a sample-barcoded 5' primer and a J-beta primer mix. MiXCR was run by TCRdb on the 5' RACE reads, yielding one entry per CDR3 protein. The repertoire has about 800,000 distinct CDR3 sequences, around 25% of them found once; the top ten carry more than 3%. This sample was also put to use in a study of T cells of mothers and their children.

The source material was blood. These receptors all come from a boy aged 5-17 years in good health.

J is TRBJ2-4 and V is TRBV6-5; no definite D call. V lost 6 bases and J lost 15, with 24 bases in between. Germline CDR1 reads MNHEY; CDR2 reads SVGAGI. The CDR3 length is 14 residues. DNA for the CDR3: TGTGCCAGCAGGCCCATTTCCGGGTCAATCTACGGGTACTTC. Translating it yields CASRPISGSIYGYF.

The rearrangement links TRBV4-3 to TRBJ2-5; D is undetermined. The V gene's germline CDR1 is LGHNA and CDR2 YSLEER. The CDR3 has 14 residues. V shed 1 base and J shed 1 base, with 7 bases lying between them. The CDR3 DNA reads TGCGCCAGCAGCCAAGTGGCAGCCCAAGAGACCCAGTACTTC. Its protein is CASSQVAAQETQYF.

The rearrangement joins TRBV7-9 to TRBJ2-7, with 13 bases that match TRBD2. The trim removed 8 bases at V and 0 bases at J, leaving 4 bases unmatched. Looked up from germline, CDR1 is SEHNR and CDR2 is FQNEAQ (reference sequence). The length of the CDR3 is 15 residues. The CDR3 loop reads CASELAGGPSYEQYF. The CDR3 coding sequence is TGTGCCAGCGAACTAGCGGGGGGGCCCTCCTACGAGCAGTACTTC.

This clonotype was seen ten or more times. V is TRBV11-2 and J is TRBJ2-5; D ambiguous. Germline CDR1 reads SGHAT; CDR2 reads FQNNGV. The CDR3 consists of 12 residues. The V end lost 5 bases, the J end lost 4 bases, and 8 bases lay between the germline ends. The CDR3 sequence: CASSEWGETQYF. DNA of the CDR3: TGTGCCAGCAGCGAGTGGGGAGAGACCCAGTACTTC.

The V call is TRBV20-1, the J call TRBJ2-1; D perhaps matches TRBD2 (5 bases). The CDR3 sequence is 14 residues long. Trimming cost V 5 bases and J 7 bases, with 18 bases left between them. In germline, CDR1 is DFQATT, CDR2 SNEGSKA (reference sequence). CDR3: CSAPKGRYDNEQFF. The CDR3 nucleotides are TGCAGTGCTCCTAAAGGGAGATATGATAATGAGCAGTTCTTC.

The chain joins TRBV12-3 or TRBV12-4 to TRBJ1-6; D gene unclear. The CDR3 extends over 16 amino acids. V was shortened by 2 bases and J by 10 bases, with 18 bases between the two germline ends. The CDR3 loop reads CASSLLGPIPGSPLHF. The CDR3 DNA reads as TGTGCCAGCAGTTTACTCGGCCCTATCCCGGGATCACCCCTCCACTTT.

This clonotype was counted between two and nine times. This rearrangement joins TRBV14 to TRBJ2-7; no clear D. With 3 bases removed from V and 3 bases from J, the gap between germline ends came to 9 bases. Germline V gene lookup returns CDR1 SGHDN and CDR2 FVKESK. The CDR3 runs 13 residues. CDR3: CASSQGTFYEQYF. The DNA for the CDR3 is TGTGCCAGCAGCCAGGGTACCTTCTACGAGCAGTACTTC. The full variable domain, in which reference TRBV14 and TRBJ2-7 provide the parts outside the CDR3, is EAGVTQFPSHSVIEKGQTVTLRCDPISGHDNLYWYRRVMGKEIKFLLHFVKESKQDESGMPNNRFLAERTGGTYSTLKVQPAELEDSGVYFCASSQGTFYEQYFGPGTRLTVT.

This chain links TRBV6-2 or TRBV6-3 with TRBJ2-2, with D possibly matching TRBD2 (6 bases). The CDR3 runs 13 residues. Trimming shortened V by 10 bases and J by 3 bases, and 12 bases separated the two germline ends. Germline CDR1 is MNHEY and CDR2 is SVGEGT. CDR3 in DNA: TGTGCCATCCAATCGGGGGACACCGGGGAGCTGTTTTTT. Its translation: CAIQSGDTGELFF.

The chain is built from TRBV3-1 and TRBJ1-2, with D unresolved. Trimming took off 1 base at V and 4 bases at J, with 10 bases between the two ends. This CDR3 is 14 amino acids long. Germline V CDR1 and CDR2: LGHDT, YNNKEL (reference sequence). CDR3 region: CASSQAARSYGYTF. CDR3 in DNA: TGTGCCAGCAGCCAAGCGGCTAGGAGCTATGGCTACACCTTC.

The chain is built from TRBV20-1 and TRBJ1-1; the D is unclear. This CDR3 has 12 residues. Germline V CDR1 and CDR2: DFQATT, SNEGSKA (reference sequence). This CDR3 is CRPTDGNTEAFF. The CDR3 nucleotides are TGCAGACCCACCGACGGTAACACTGAAGCTTTCTTT.

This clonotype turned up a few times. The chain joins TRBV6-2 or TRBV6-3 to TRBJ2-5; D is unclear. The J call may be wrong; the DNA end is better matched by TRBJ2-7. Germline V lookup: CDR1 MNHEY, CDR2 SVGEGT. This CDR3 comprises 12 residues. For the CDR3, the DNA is TGTGCCAGCAGGGACCCGTCCTACGAGCAGTACTTC. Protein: CASRDPSYEQYF.

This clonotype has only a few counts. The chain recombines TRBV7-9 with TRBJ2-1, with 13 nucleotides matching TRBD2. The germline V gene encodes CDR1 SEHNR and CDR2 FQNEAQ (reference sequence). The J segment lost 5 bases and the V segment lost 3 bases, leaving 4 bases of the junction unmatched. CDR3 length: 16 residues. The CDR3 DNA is TGTGCCAGCAGCTTCCGGACTAGCGGGGGCCACAATGAGCAGTTCTTC. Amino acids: CASSFRTSGGHNEQFF.